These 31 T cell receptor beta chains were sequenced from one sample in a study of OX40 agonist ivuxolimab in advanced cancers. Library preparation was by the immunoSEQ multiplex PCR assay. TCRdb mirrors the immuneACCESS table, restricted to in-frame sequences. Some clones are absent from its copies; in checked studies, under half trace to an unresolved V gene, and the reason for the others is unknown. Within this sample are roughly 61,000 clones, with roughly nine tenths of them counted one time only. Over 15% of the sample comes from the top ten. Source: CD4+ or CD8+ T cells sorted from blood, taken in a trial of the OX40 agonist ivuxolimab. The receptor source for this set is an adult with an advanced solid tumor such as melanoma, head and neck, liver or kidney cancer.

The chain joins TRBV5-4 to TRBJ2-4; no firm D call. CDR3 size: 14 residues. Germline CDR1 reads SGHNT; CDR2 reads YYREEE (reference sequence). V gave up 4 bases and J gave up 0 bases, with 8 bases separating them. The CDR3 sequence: CASSDGLAKNIQYF. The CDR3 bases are TGTGCCAGCAGCGACGGTCTAGCCAAAAACATTCAGTACTTC. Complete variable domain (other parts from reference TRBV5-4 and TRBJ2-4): ETGVTQSPTHLIKTRGQQVTLRCSSQSGHNTVSWYQQALGQGPQFIFQYYREEENGRGNFPPRFSGLQFPNYSSELNVNALELDDSALYLCASSDGLAKNIQYFGAGTRLSVL.

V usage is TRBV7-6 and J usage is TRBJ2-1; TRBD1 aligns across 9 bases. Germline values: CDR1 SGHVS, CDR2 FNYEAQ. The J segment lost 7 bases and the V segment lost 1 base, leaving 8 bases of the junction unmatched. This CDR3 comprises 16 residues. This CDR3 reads CASSLVGGQGLNEQFF. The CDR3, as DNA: TGTGCCAGCAGCTTAGTAGGAGGACAGGGGTTGAATGAGCAGTTCTTC. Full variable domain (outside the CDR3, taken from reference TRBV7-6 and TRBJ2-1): GAGVSQSPRYKVTKRGQDVALRCDPISGHVSLYWYRQALGQGPEFLTYFNYEAQQDKSGLPNDRFSAERPEGSISTLTIQRTEQRDSAMYRCASSLVGGQGLNEQFFGPGTRLTVL.

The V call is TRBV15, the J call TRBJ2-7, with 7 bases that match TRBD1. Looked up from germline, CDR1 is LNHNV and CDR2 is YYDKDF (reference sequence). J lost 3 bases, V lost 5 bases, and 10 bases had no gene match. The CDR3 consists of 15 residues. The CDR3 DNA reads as TGTGCCACCAGCCGGGAAGGGGGCTCCCGCTACGAGCAGTACTTC. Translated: CATSREGGSRYEQYF.

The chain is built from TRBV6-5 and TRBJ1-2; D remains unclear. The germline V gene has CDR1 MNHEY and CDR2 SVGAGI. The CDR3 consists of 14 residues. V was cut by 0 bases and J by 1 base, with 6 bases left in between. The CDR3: CASSYSRVNYGYTF. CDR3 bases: TGTGCCAGCAGTTACTCGAGAGTTAACTATGGCTACACCTTC.

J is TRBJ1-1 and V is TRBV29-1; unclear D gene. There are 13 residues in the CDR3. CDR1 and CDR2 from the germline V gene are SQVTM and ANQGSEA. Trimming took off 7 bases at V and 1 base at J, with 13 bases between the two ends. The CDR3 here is CSAPAQPNTEAFF. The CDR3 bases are TGCAGCGCCCCAGCGCAGCCGAACACTGAAGCTTTCTTT.

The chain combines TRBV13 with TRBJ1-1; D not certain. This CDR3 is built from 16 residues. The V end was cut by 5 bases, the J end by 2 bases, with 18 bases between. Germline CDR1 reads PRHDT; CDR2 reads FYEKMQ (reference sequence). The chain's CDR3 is CASSPLAEQKNTEAFF. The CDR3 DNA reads TGTGCCAGCAGCCCTCTGGCGGAACAGAAAAACACTGAAGCTTTCTTT.

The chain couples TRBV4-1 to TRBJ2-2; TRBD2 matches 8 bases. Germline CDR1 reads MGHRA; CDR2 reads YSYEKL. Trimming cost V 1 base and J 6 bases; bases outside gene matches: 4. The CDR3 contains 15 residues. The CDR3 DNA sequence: TGCGCCAGCAGCCAAGCTGCGGGGGGCCCCGGGGAGCTGTTTTTT. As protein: CASSQAAGGPGELFF.

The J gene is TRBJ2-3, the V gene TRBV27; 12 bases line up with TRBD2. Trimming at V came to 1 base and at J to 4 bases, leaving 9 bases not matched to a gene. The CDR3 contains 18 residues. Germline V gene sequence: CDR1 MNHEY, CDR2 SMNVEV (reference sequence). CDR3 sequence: CASSLYLAGGPMADTQYF. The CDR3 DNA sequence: TGTGCCAGCAGTTTATATCTAGCGGGGGGGCCTATGGCAGATACGCAGTATTTT.

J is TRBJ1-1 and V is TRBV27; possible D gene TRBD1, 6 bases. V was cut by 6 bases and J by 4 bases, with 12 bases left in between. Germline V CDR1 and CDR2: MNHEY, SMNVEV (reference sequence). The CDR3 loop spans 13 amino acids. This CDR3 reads CASSPLTGTEAFF. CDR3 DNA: TGTGCCAGCAGCCCATTGACAGGCACTGAAGCTTTCTTT.

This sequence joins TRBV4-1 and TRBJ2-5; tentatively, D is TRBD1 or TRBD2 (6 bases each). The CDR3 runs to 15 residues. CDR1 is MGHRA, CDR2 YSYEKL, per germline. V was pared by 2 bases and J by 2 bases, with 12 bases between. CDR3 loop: CASSQPVGGQETQYF. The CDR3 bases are TGCGCCAGCAGCCAACCGGTAGGGGGGCAAGAGACCCAGTACTTC.

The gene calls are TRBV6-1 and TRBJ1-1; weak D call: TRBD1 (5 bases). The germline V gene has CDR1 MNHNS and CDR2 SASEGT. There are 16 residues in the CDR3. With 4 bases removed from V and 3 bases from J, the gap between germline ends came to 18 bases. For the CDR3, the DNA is TGTGCCAGCAGTGGCCCCATGGCAGGGTATGACACTGAAGCTTTCTTT. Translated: CASSGPMAGYDTEAFF.

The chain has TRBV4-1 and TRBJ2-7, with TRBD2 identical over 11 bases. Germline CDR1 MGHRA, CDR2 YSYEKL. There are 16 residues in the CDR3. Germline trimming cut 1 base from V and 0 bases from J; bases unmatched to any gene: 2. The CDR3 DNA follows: TGCGCCAGCAGCCAAGTAGCGGGGGGGAGCTCCTACGAGCAGTACTTC. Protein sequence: CASSQVAGGSSYEQYF.

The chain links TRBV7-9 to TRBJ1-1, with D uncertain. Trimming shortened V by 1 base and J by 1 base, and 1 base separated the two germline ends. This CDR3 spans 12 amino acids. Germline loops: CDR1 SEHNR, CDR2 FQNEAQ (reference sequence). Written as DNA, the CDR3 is TGTGCCAGCAGCTTAGAGAACACTGAAGCTTTCTTT. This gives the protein CASSLENTEAFF.

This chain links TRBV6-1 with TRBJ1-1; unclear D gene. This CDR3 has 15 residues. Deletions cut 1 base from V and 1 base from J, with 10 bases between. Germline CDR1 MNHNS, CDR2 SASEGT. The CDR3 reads CASSEGRVQNTEAFF. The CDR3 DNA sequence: TGTGCCAGCAGTGAAGGGAGGGTCCAGAACACTGAAGCTTTCTTT.

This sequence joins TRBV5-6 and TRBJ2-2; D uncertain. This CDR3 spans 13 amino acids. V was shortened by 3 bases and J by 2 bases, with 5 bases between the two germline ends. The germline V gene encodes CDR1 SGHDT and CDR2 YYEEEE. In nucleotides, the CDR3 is TGTGCCAGCAGCTCAGGAAACACCGGGGAGCTGTTTTTT. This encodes CASSSGNTGELFF. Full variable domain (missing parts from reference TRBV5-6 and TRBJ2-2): DAGVTQSPTHLIKTRGQQVTLRCSPKSGHDTVSWYQQALGQGPQFIFQYYEEEERQRGNFPDRFSGHQFPNYSSELNVNALLLGDSALYLCASSSGNTGELFFGEGSRLTVL.

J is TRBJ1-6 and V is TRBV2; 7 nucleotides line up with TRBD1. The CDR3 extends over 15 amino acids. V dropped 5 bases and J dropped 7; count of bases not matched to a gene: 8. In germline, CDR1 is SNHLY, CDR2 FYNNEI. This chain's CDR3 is CASSHRTGLNSPLHF. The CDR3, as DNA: TGTGCCAGCAGTCACAGGACAGGACTGAATTCACCCCTCCACTTT. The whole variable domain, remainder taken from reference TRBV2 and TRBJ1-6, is EPEVTQTPSHQVTQMGQEVILRCVPISNHLYFYWYRQILGQKVEFLVSFYNNEISEKSEIFDDQFSVERPDGSNFTLKIRSTKLEDSAMYFCASSHRTGLNSPLHFGNGTRLTVT.

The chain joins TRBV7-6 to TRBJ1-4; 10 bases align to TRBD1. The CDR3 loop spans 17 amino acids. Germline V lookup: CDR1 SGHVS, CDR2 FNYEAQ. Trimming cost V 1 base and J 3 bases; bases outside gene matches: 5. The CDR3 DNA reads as TGTGCCAGCAGCTTAGAGAGGGACAGGGGATCTAATGAAAAACTGTTTTTT. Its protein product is CASSLERDRGSNEKLFF.

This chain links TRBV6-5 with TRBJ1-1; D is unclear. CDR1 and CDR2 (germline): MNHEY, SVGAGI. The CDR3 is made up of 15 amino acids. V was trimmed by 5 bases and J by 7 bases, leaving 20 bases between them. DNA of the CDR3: TGTGCCAGCAGTAGCGTGGTAGGATCTGGGGATGAAGCTTTCTTT. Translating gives CASSSVVGSGDEAFF.

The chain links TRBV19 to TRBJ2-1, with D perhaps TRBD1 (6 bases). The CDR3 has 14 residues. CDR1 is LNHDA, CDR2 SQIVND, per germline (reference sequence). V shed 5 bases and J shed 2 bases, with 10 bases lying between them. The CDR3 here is CASSETGPYNEQFF. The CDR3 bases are TGTGCCAGTAGTGAGACAGGACCCTACAATGAGCAGTTCTTC.

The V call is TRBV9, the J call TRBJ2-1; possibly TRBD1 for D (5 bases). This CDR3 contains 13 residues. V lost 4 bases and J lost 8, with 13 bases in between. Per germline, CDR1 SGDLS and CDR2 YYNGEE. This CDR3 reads CASSLTGYDEQFF. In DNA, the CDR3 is TGTGCCAGCAGCTTAACAGGTTACGATGAGCAGTTCTTC.

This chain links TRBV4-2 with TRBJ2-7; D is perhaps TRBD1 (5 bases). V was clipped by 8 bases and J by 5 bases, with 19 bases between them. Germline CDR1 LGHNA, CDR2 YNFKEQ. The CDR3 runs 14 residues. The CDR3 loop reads CASGERTSSDEQYF. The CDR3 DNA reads TGTGCCAGCGGAGAGAGGACATCTTCTGACGAGCAGTACTTC.

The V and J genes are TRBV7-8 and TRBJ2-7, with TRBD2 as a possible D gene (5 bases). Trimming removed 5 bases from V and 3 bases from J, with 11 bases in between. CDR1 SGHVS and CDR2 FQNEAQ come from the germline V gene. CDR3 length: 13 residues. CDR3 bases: TGTGCCAGCAGCCCCGACGGGGACTACGAGCAGTACTTC. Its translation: CASSPDGDYEQYF.

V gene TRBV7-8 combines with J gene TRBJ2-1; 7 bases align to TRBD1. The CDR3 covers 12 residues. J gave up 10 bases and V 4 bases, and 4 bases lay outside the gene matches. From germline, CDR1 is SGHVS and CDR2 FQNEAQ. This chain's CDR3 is CASSSQGDEQFF. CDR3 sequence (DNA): TGTGCCAGCAGCTCCCAGGGGGACGAGCAGTTCTTC.

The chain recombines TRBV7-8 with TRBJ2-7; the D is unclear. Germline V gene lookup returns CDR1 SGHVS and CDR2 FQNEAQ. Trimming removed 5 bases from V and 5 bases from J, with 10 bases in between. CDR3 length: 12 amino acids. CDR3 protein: CASSRRSDEQYF. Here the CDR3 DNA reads TGTGCCAGCAGCCGGCGGAGTGACGAGCAGTACTTC.

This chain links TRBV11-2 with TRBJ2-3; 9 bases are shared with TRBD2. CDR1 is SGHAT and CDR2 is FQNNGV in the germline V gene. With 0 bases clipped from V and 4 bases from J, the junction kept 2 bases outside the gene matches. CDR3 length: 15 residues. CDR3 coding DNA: TGTGCCAGCAGCTTAGAAGCGGGGGGTGCAGATACGCAGTATTTT. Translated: CASSLEAGGADTQYF. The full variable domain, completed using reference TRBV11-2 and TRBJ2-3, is EAGVAQSPRYKIIEKRQSVAFWCNPISGHATLYWYQQILGQGPKLLIQFQNNGVVDDSQLPKDRFSAERLKGVDSTLKIQPAKLEDSAVYLCASSLEAGGADTQYFGPGTRLTVL.

The CDR3 sequence: CASSLEREYEQYF. The CDR3 DNA is TGTGCCAGCAGCTTGGAGAGAGAGTACGAGCAGTACTTC. This chain uses TRBV5-4 with TRBJ2-7, with unresolved D. CDR1 is SGHNT, CDR2 YYREEE, per germline (reference sequence). Trimming took 0 bases from V and 4 from J, leaving 8 bases between them. CDR3 length: 13 residues.

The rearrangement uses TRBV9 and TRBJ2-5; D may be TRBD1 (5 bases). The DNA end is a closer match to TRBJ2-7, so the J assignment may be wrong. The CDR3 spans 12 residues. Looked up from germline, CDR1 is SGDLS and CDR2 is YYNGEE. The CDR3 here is CASSGQGYEQYF. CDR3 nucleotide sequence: TGTGCCAGCAGCGGCCAGGGTTACGAGCAGTACTTC.

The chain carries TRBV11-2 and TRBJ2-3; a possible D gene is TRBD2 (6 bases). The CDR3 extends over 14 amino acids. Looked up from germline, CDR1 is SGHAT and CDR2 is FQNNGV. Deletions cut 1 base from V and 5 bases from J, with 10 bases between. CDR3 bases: TGTGCCAGCAGCTTAGTGATGGAGGGAGATACGCAGTATTTT. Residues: CASSLVMEGDTQYF.

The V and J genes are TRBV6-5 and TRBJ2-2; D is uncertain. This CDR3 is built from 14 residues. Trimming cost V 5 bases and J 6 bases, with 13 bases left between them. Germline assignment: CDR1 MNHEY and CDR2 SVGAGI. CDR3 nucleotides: TGTGCCAGCAGTGAACACCGGTGGTCCGGGGAGCTGTTTTTT. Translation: CASSEHRWSGELFF.

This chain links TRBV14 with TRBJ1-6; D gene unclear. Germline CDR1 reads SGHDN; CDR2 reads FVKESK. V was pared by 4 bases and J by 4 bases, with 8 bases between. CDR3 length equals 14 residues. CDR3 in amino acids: CASSPGLYNSPLHF. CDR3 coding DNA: TGTGCCAGCAGCCCGGGCCTATATAATTCACCCCTCCACTTT.

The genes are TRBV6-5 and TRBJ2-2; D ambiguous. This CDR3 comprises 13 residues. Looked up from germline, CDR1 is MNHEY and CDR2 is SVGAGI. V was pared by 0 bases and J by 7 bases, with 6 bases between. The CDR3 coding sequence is TGTGCCAGCAGTTACTCACAGCTCGGGGAGCTGTTTTTT. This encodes CASSYSQLGELFF.